This note documents a single T cell receptor beta chain sequence. Its target is not known. The CDR3 runs to 17 residues. V lost 2 bases and J lost 2, with 16 bases in between. Germline V CDR1 and CDR2: MNHEY, SMNVEV (reference sequence). CD4+ T cell IFNgamma after overnight CMV lysate exposure gave donor CMV status. CD4 T cells were positively selected, then CD8 T cells from the CD4-negative fraction. Two oligonucleotides, mixed equimolar, formed the beta constant-region primer covering TRBC1 and TRBC2. An oligonucleotide with the SP2 primer and a 12-nucleotide UMI was ligated to the cDNA 3' end. TCRdb used MiXCR to reprocess the UMI-ligation and nested PCR reads, holding one entry per CDR3 protein. The profile shows 29,000 or so distinct CDR3 sequences, around 11% of them singletons. This sample stems from a study of naive and memory T cell subsets. Findings and limits, study-wide: Naive and memory repertoire findings lacked a ground truth for validation.

The V call is TRBV27, the J call TRBJ2-1; D might be TRBD2 (6 bases). The clonotype comes from a human donor in good health. Material for sequencing was effector memory CD4+ T cells from blood. Subset described: effector memory, CD45RA- CD27-. The CDR3: CASSLNSGGIAYNEQFF. CDR3 bases: TGTGCCAGCAGTTTAAATTCAGGCGGGATAGCCTACAATGAGCAGTTCTTC.